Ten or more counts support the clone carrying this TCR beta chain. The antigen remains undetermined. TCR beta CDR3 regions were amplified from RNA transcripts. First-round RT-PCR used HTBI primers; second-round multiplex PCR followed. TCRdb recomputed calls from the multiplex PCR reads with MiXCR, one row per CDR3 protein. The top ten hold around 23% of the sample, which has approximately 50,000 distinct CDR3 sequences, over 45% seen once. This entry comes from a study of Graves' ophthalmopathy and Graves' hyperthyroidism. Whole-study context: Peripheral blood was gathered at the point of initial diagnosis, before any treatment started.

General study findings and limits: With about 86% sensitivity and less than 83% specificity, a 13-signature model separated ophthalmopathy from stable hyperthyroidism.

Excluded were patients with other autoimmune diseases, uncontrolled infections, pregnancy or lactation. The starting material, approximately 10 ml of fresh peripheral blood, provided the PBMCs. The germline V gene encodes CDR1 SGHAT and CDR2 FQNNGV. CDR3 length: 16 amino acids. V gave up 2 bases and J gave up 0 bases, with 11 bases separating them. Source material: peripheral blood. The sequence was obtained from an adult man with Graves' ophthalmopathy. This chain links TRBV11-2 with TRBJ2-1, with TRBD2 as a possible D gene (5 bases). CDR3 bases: TGTGCCAGCAGCTTACTAGGGAGAAGCTCCTACAATGAGCAGTTCTTC. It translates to CASSLLGRSSYNEQFF.